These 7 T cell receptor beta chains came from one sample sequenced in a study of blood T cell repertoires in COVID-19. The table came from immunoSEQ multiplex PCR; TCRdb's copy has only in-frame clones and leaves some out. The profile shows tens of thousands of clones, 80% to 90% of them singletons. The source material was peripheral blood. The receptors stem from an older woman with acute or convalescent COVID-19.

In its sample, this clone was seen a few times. The CDR3, as DNA: TGTGCCCCCGCAGGGGTATGCGAGCAGTACTTC. Translated: CAPAGVCEQYF. J is TRBJ2-7 and V is TRBV28; perhaps TRBD1 as D (6 bases). This CDR3 contains 11 residues. CDR1 is MDHEN and CDR2 is SYDVKM in the germline V gene. Trimming took 11 bases from V and 6 from J, leaving 14 bases between them.

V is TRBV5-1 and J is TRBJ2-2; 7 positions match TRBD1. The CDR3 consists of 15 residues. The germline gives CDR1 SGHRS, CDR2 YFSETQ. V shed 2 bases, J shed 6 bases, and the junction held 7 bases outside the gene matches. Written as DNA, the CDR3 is TGCGCCAGCAGCTTTGAGACAGGGATCGCCGGGGAGCTGTTTTTT. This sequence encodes CASSFETGIAGELFF.

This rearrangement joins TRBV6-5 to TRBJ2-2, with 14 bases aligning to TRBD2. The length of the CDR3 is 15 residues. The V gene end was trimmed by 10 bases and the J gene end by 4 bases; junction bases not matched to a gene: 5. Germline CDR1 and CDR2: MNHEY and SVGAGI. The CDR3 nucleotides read TGTGCCACCGCCGGGACTAGCGGGAGCACCGGGGAGCTGTTTTTT. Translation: CATAGTSGSTGELFF.

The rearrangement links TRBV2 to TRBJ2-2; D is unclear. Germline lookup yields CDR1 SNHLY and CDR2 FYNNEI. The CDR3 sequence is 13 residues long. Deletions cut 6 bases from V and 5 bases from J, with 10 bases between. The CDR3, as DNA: TGTGCCAGCAGCGACCTCGGGACCGGGGAGCTGTTTTTT. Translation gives CASSDLGTGELFF. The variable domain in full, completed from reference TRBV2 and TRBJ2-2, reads EPEVTQTPSHQVTQMGQEVILRCVPISNHLYFYWYRQILGQKVEFLVSFYNNEISEKSEIFDDQFSVERPDGSNFTLKIRSTKLEDSAMYFCASSDLGTGELFFGEGSRLTVL.

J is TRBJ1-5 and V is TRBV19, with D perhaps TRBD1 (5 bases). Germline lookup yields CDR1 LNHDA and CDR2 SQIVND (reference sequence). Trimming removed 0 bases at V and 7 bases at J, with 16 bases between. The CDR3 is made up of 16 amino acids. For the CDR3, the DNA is TGTGCCAGTAGTATAGATGGGATCGGGGGACGCCAGCCCCAGCATTTT. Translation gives CASSIDGIGGRQPQHF.

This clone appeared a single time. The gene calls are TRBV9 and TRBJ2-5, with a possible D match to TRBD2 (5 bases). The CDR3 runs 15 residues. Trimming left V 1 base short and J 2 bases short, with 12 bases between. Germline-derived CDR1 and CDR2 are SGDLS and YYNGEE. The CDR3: CASSVTSGFQETQYF. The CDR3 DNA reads TGTGCCAGCAGCGTAACCAGCGGATTTCAAGAGACCCAGTACTTC.

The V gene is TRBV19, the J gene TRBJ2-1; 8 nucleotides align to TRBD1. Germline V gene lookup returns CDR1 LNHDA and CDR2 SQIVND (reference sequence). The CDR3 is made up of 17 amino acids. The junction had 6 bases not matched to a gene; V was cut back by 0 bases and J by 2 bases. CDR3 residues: CASSIDLWTGPYNEQFF. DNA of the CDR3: TGTGCCAGTAGTATAGATCTGTGGACAGGGCCCTACAATGAGCAGTTCTTC.